This TCR beta chain was recorded in a study of human T cells and chemical hapten exposure. For the study at large: While the roughly 23-week study was under way, patients received diphenylcyclopropenone on the scalp every week. TCR yield per sample varied, mainly due to pooled library volumes. Points from the study as a whole: Among TCRs, those above 1 in 1000 frequency were unaffected by DPC sensitization. Controls had significantly fewer large CDR3 similarity clusters than were formed by expanded TCRs.

Sample time point: patch test 3, about 24 weeks after DPC sensitization. The treatment: therapeutic diphenylcyclopropenone sensitization with weekly scalp DPC. MiXCR, applied by TCRdb to the RACE reads, yields one record per CDR3 protein. The sample lists approximately 97,000 distinct CDR3 sequences, 27% occurring once. To note about this clonotype: What it binds is unknown.

The sequenced sample was whole blood, obtained in connection with sensitization to the hapten diphenylcyclopropenone (DPC). This TCR was recovered from a man aged 40-55 years with alopecia areata. Some clones in this sample may be carry-over from other donors' samples.

CDR3 sequence reads: CASSVQGARTDTQYF. In nucleotides, the CDR3 is TGTGCCAGTAGTGTTCAAGGGGCTCGGACAGATACGCAGTATTTT. V usage is TRBV19 and J usage is TRBJ2-3, with D tentatively TRBD1 (5 bases). CDR1 LNHDA and CDR2 SQIVND come from the germline V gene (reference sequence). This CDR3 is 15 amino acids long. Deletions cut 5 bases from V and 3 bases from J, with 15 bases between. Looking up the rest from reference TRBV19 and TRBJ2-3 gives the full variable domain: DGGITQSPKYLFRKEGQNVTLSCEQNLNHDAMYWYRQDPGQGLRLIYYSQIVNDFQKGDIAEGYSVSREKKESFPLTVTSAQKNPTAFYLCASSVQGARTDTQYFGPGTRLTVL.